One and the same sample provided the 8 T cell receptor beta chains below, sequenced in a study of human T cells and chemical hapten exposure. As for time point: patch test 2, 6 weeks after DPC sensitization. Treatment specified: therapeutic diphenylcyclopropenone sensitization with weekly scalp DPC. TCRdb reanalysed the RACE reads using MiXCR and keeps one entry per CDR3 protein. The profile shows about 80,000 distinct CDR3 sequences, approximately 10% of them singletons. The source was whole blood, collected in connection with sensitization to the hapten diphenylcyclopropenone (DPC). The receptors here all came from a man aged 18 to 30 with alopecia areata. Some clones in this sample may be carry-over from other donors' samples.

With respect to this clonotype: A clone one base away is much larger, so this may be a read error. The V call is TRBV29-1, the J call TRBJ1-1, with a weak D call TRBD1 (6 bases). The CDR3 covers 12 residues. Trimming took 4 bases from V and 1 from J, leaving 7 bases between them. CDR1 SQVTM and CDR2 ANQGSEA come from the germline V gene. DNA for the CDR3: TGCAGCGTTGTACAGGGGAACACTGAAGCTTTCTTT. It translates to CSVVQGNTEAFF.

The gene calls are TRBV28 and TRBJ2-7; 8 nucleotides align to TRBD1. Germline CDR1 and CDR2: MDHEN and SYDVKM. The CDR3 is made up of 15 amino acids. V was clipped by 5 bases and J by 3 bases; unmatched bases: 9. CDR3 protein: CASSPPGGQVYEQYF. The CDR3 region has the DNA TGTGCCAGCAGTCCCCCTGGGGGACAGGTCTACGAGCAGTACTTC. The variable domain in full, completed from reference TRBV28 and TRBJ2-7, reads DVKVTQSSRYLVKRTGEKVFLECVQDMDHENMFWYRQDPGLGLRLIYFSYDVKMKEKGDIPEGYSVSREKKERFSLILESASTNQTSMYLCASSPPGGQVYEQYFGPGTRLTVT.

This clonotype was detected ten times or more. V usage is TRBV7-9 and J usage is TRBJ1-3; 8 bases fit TRBD1. This CDR3 is built from 17 residues. V lost 5 bases and J lost 1; bases outside the gene matches: 10. CDR1 and CDR2 from the germline V gene are SEHNR and FQNEAQ (reference sequence). For the CDR3, the DNA is TGTGCCAGCAGCCAGGCATTGAACAGGGGGTCTGGAAACACCATATATTTT. Translation: CASSQALNRGSGNTIYF.

The genes are TRBV9 and TRBJ2-1; 7 bases are shared with TRBD1. The germline CDR1 and CDR2 sequences are SGDLS and YYNGEE. There are 12 residues in the CDR3. J lost 8 bases, V lost 5 bases, and 4 bases had no gene match. As DNA, the CDR3 is TGTGCCAGCAGTCCCGGGACAGATGAGCAGTTCTTC. Amino acid sequence: CASSPGTDEQFF.

The table lists this clonotype with a few counts. The rearrangement uses TRBV7-2 and TRBJ2-7; TRBD1 matches 8 bases. CDR3 size: 14 residues. Germline lookup yields CDR1 SGHTA and CDR2 FQGNSA. The J segment lost 4 bases and the V segment lost 5 bases, leaving 7 bases of the junction unmatched. The CDR3 reads CASSQDRGWYEQYF. CDR3 DNA: TGTGCCAGCAGCCAAGACAGGGGATGGTACGAGCAGTACTTC.

This clonotype was detected a few times. The CDR3 DNA is TGTGCCAGCAGTTGGCCCTCCCGACGGGGACAGAGTATGAACACTGAAGCTTTCTTT. Its protein product is CASSWPSRRGQSMNTEAFF. V is TRBV6-2 or TRBV6-3 and J is TRBJ1-1; 7 bases match TRBD1. In germline, CDR1 is MNHEY, CDR2 SVGEGT. J was trimmed by 0 bases and V by 4 bases; bases with no gene match: 17. This CDR3 has 19 residues.

The genes are TRBV6-5 and TRBJ2-6; 10 nucleotides match TRBD2. The J segment lost 2 bases and the V segment lost 4 bases, leaving 5 bases of the junction unmatched. This CDR3 has 17 residues. From germline, CDR1 is MNHEY and CDR2 SVGAGI. The chain's CDR3 is CASSSTSGGAGANVLTF. CDR3 DNA: TGTGCCAGCAGTTCGACGAGCGGGGGGGCTGGGGCCAACGTCCTGACTTTC.

Worth noting for this clonotype: Just one base apart from a much larger clone, this may be a read error. The genes are TRBV11-2 and TRBJ2-4; no definite D call. The germline CDR1 and CDR2 sequences are SGHAT and FQNNGV. V lost 0 bases and J lost 15, with 18 bases in between. The CDR3 sequence is 14 residues long. CDR3 loop: CASSLDGIYSFLYF. Here the CDR3 DNA reads TGTGCCAGCAGCTTAGATGGGATCTACAGCTTTTTGTACTTC.